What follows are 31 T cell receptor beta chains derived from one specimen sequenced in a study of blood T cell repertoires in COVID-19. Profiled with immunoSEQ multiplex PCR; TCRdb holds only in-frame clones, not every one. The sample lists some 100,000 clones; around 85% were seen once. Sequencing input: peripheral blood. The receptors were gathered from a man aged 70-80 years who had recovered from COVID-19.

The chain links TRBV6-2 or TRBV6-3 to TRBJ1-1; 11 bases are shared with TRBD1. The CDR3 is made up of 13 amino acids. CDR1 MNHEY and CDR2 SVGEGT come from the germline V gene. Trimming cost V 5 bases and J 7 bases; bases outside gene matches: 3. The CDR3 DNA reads TGTGCCAGCAGTACGGACAGGGGGCTTGAAGCTTTCTTT. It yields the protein CASSTDRGLEAFF.

The CDR3 loop reads CASSQDGGGQGLYGYTF. CDR3 nucleotides: TGCGCCAGCAGCCAAGATGGTGGGGGACAGGGGCTCTATGGCTACACCTTC. The chain recombines TRBV4-1 with TRBJ1-2; TRBD1 agrees at 10 bases. The germline CDR1 and CDR2 sequences are MGHRA and YSYEKL. This CDR3 has 17 amino acids. V shed 0 bases and J 4 bases; nucleotides not matched to a gene: 8.

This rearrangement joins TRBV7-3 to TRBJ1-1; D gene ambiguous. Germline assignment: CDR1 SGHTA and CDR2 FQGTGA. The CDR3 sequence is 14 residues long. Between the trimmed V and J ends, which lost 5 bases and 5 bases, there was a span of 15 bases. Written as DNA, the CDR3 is TGTGCCAGCAGCCCGGCGGGCGCCGGGACTGAAGCTTTCTTT. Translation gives CASSPAGAGTEAFF.

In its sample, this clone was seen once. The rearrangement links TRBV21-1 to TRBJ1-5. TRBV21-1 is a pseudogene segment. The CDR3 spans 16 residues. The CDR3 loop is CASSNCGVRGNQPQHF. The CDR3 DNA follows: TGTGCCAGCAGCAATTGCGGGGTAAGAGGCAATCAGCCCCAGCATTTT.

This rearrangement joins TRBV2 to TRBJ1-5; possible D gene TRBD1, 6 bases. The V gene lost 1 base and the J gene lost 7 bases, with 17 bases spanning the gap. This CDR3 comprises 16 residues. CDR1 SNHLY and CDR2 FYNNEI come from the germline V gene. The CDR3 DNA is TGTGCCAGCAGTGAAGGGAACAGGGTCCGTCCCCAGCCCCAGCATTTT. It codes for CASSEGNRVRPQPQHF.

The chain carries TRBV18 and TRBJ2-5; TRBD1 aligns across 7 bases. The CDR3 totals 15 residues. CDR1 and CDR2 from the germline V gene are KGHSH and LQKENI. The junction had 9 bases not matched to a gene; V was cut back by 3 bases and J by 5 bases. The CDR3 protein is CASSPYGDSGETQYF. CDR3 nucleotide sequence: TGTGCCAGCTCACCGTATGGGGACAGCGGCGAGACCCAGTACTTC.

CDR3 nucleotide sequence: TGTGCCTGGAGTGTGAAGGCCTCGGGAGGCTACACCTTC. The encoded protein is CAWSVKASGGYTF. V and J are TRBV30 and TRBJ1-2; unclear D gene. The CDR3 is 13 amino acids. V lost 0 bases to trimming and J lost 8 bases, with 13 bases between them. Germline assignment: CDR1 GTSNPN and CDR2 SVGIG (reference sequence).

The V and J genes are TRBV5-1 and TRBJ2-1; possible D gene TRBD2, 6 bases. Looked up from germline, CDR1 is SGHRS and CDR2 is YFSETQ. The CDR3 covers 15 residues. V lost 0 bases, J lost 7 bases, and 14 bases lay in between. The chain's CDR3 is CASSLEPGSGNEQFF. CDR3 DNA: TGCGCCAGCAGCTTGGAGCCAGGCAGCGGGAATGAGCAGTTCTTC.

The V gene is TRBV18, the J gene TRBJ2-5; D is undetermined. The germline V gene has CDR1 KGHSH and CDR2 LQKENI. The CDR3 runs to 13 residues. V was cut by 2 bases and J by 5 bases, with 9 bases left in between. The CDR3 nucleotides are TGTGCCAGCTCACCATCGGGTCGGGAGACCCAGTACTTC. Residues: CASSPSGRETQYF.

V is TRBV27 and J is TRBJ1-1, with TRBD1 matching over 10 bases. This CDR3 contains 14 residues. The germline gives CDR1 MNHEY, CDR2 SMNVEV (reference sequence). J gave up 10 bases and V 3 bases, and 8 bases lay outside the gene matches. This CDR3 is CASSFSDRGKVAFF. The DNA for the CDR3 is TGTGCCAGCAGTTTTTCGGACAGGGGGAAGGTAGCTTTCTTT.

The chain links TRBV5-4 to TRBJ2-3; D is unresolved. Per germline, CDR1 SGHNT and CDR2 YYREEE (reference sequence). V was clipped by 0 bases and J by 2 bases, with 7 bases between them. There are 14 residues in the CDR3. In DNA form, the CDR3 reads TGTGCCAGCAGCTTGGGAGCGCTCACAGATACGCAGTATTTT. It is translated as CASSLGALTDTQYF.

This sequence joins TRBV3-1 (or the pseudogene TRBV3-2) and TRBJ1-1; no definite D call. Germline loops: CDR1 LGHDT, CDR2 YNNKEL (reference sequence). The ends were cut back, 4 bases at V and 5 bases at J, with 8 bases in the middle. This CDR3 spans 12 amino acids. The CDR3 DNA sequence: TGTGCCAGCAGCCCAGGCGGGACTGAAGCTTTCTTT. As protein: CASSPGGTEAFF.

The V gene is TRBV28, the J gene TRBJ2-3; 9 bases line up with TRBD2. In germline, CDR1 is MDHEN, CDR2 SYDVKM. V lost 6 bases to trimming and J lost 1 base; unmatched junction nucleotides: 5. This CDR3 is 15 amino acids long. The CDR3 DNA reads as TGTGCCAGCAGCGGCGGGAGGGGCGGCACAGATACGCAGTATTTT. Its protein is CASSGGRGGTDTQYF.

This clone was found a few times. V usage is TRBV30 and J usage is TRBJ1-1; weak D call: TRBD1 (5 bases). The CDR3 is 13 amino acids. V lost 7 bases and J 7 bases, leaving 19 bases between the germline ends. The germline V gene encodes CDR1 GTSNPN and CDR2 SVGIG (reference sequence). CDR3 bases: TGTGCCTTGGTCGGGAGGGGACTCGGTGAAGCTTTCTTT. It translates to CALVGRGLGEAFF.

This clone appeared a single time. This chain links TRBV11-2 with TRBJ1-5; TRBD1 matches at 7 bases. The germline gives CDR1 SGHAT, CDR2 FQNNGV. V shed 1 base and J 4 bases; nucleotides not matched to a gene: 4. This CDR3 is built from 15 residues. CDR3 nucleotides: TGTGCCAGCAGCTTAGGTACAGGGGATAATCAGCCCCAGCATTTT. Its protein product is CASSLGTGDNQPQHF.

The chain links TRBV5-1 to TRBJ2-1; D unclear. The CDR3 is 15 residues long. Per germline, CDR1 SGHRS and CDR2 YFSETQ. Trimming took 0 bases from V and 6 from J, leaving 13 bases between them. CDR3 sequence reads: CASSLVLGSGNEQFF. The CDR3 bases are TGCGCCAGCAGCTTGGTTTTAGGTTCGGGCAATGAGCAGTTCTTC. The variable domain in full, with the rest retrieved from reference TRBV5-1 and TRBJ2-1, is KAGVTQTPRYLIKTRGQQVTLSCSPISGHRSVSWYQQTPGQGLQFLFEYFSETQRNKGNFPGRFSGRQFSNSRSEMNVSTLELGDSALYLCASSLVLGSGNEQFFGPGTRLTVL.

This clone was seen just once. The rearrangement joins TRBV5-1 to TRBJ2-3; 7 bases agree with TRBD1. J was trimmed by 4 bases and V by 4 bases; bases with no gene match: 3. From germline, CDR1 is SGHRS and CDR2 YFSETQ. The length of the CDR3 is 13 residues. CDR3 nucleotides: TGCGCCAGCAGCCACAGGGGATCAGATACGCAGTATTTT. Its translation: CASSHRGSDTQYF.

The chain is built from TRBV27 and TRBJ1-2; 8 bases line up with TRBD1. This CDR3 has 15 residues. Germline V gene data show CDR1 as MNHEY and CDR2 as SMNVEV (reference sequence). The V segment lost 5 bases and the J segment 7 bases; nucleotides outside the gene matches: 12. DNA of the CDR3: TGTGCCAGCAGTCCCCGGGCGGACAGGGTCCGTGGCTACACCTTC. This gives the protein CASSPRADRVRGYTF.

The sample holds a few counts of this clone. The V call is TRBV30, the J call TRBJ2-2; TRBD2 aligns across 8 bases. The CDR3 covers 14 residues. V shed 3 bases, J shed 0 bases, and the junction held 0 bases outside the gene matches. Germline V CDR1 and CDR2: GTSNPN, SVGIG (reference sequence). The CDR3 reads CAWRRGANTGELFF. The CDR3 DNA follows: TGTGCCTGGAGGCGGGGGGCGAACACCGGGGAGCTGTTTTTT.

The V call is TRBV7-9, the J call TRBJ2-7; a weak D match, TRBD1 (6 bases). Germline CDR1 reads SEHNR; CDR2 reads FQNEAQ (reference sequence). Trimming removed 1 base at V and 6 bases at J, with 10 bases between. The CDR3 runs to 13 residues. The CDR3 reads CASSLEQGAEQYF. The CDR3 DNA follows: TGTGCCAGCAGCTTAGAACAGGGTGCCGAGCAGTACTTC.

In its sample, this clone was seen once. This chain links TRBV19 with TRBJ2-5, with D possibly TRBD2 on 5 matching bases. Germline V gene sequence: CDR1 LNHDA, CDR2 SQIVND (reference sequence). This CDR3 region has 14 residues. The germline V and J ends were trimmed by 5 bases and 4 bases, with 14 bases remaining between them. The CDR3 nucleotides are TGTGCCAGTAGTCCCCTCACTAGTCGAGAGACCCAGTACTTC. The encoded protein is CASSPLTSRETQYF.

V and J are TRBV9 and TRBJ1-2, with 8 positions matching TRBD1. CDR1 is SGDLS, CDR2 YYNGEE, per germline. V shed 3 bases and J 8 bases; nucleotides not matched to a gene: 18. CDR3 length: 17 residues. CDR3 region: CASSATFMDRAGEGYTF. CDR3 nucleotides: TGTGCCAGCAGCGCGACCTTCATGGACAGGGCTGGGGAAGGCTACACCTTC.

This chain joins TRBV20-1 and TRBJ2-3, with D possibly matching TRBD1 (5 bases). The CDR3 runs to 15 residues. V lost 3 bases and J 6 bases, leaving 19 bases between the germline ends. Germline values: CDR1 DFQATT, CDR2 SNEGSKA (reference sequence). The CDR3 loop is CSASPWTRAGDTQYF. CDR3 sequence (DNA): TGCAGTGCTAGTCCGTGGACCCGAGCAGGGGATACGCAGTATTTT.

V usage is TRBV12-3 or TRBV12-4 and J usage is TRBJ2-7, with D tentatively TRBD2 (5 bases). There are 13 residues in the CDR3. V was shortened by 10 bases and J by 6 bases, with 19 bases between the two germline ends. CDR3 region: CATSGTLGREQYF. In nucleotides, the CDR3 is TGTGCCACATCGGGAACACTAGGCCGCGAGCAGTACTTC.

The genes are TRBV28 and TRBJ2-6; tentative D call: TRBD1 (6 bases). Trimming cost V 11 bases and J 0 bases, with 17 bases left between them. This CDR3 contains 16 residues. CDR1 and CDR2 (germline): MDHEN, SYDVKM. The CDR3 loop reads CAAAGASLSGANVLTF. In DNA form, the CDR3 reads TGTGCCGCGGCAGGGGCTTCCCTCTCTGGGGCCAACGTCCTGACTTTC.

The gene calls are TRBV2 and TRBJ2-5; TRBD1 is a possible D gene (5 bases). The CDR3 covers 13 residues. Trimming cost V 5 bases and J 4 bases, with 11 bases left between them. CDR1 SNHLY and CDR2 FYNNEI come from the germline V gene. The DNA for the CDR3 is TGTGCCAGCAGTATGGGCAGGGTAGAGACCCAGTACTTC. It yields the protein CASSMGRVETQYF.

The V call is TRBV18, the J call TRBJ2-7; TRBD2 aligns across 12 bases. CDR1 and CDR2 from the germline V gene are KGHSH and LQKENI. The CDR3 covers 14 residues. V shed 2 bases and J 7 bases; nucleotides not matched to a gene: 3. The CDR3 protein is CASSPGLAGYEQYF. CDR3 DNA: TGTGCCAGCTCACCAGGACTAGCGGGATATGAGCAGTACTTC.

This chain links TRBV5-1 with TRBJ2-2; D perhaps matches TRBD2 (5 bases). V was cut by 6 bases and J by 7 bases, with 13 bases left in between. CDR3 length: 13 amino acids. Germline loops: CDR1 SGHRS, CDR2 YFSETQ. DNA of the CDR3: TGCGCCAGCACCCTCTCCGGGGTCGGGGAGCTGTTTTTT. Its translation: CASTLSGVGELFF.

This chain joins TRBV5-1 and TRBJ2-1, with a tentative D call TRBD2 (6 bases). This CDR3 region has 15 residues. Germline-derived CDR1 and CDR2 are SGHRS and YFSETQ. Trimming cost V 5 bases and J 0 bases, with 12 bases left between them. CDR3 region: CASSRGISSYNEQFF. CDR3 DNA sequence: TGCGCCAGCAGTCGGGGGATCAGCTCCTACAATGAGCAGTTCTTC.

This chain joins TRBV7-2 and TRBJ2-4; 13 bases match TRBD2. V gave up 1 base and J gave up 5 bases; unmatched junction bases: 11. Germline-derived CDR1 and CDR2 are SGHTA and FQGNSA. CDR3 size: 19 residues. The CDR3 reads CASSLGLGLAGSRENIQYF. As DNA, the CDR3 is TGTGCCAGCAGCTTAGGCCTGGGACTAGCGGGGTCACGCGAAAACATTCAGTACTTC.

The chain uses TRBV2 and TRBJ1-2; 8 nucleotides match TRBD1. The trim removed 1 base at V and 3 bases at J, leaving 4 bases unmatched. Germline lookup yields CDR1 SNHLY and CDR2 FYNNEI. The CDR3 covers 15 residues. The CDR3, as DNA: TGTGCCAGCAGTGAAGGGGACAGGTCAGACTATGGCTACACCTTC. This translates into CASSEGDRSDYGYTF. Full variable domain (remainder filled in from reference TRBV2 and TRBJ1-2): EPEVTQTPSHQVTQMGQEVILRCVPISNHLYFYWYRQILGQKVEFLVSFYNNEISEKSEIFDDQFSVERPDGSNFTLKIRSTKLEDSAMYFCASSEGDRSDYGYTFGSGTRLTVV.